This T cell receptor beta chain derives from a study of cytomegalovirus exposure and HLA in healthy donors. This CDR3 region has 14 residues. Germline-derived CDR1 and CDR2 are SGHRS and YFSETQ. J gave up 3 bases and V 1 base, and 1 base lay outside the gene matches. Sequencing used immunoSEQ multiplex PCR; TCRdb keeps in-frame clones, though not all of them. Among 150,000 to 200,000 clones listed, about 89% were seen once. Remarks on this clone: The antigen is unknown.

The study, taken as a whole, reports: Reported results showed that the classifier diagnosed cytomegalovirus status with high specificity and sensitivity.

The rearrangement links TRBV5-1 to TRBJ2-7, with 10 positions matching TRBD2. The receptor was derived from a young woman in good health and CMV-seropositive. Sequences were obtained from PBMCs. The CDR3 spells CASSLTSGNYEQYF. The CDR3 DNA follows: TGCGCCAGCAGCTTGACTAGCGGGAACTACGAGCAGTACTTC.